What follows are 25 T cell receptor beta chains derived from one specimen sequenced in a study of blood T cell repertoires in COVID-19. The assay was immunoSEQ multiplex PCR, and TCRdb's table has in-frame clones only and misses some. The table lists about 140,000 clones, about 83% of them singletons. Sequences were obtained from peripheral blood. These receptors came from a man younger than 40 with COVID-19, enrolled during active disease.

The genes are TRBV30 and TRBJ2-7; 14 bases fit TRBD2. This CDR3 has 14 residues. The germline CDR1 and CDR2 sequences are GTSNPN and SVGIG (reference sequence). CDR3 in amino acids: CAYRTSGRSYEQYF. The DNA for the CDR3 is TGTGCTTATCGGACTAGCGGGAGGTCCTACGAGCAGTACTTC.

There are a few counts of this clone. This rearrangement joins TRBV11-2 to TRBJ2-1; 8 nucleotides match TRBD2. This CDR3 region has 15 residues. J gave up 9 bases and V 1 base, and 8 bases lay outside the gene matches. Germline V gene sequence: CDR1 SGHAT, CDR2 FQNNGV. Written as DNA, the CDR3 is TGTGCCAGCAGCTTAGGACTGTACGGGGGGGGTGAGCAGTTCTTC. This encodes CASSLGLYGGGEQFF.

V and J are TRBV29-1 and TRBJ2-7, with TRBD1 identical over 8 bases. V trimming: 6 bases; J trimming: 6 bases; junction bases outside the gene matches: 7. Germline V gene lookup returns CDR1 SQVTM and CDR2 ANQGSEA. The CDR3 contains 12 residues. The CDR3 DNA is TGCAGCGTATACAGGGGGGCTGGCGAGCAGTACTTC. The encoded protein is CSVYRGAGEQYF.

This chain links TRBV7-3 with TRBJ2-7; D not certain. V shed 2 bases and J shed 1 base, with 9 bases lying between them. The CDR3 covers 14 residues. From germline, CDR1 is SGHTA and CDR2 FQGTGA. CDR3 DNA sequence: TGTGCCAGCAGCTTAGAGGCGGAGTCCTACGAGCAGTACTTC. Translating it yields CASSLEAESYEQYF.

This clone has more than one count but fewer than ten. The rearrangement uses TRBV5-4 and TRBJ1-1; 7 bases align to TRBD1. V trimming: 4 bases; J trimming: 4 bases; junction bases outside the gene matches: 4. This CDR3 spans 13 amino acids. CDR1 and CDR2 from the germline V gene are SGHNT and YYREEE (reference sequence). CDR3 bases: TGTGCCAGCAGCAGGGACAGTGGCACTGAAGCTTTCTTT. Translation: CASSRDSGTEAFF.

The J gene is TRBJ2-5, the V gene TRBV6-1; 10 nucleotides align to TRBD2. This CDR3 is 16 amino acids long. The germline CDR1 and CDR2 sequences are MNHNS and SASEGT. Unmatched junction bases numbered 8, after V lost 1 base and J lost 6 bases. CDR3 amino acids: CASSEVGAGGPQTQYF. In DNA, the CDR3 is TGTGCCAGCAGTGAAGTGGGAGCGGGAGGGCCTCAGACCCAGTACTTC.

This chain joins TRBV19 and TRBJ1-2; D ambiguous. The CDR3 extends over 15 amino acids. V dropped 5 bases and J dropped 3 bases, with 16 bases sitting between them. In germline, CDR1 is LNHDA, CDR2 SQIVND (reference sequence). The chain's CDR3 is CASSLREGGYYGYTF. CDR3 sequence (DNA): TGTGCCAGTAGTCTCCGGGAGGGCGGCTACTATGGCTACACCTTC.

CDR3 nucleotides: TGTGCCAGCTCGAGGTCCGGTAGCACAGATACGCAGTATTTT. It encodes CASSRSGSTDTQYF. This chain joins TRBV18 and TRBJ2-3; the D is unclear. The germline V gene has CDR1 KGHSH and CDR2 LQKENI. This CDR3 has 14 amino acids. Deletions cut 6 bases from V and 0 bases from J, with 10 bases between.

In DNA form, the CDR3 reads TGTGCCAGCAGCTTAAGAAGGCCGGGACAGGGCTCCACTGAAGCTTTCTTT. This sequence encodes CASSLRRPGQGSTEAFF. This rearrangement joins TRBV7-3 to TRBJ1-1; 9 bases match TRBD1. Germline assignment: CDR1 SGHTA and CDR2 FQGTGA. There are 17 residues in the CDR3. Unmatched junction bases numbered 10, after V lost 1 base and J lost 4 bases.

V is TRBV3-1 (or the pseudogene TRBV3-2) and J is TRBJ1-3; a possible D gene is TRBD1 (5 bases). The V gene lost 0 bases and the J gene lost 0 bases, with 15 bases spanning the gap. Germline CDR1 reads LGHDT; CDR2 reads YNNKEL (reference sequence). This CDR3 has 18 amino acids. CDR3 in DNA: TGTGCCAGCAGCCAAGAGATTACGGTCAGGGCCTCTGGAAACACCATATATTTT. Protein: CASSQEITVRASGNTIYF.

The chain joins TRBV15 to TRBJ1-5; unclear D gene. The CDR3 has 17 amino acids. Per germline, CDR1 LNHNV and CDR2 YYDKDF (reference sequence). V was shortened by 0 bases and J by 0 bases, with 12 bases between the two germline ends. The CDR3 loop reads CATSRDRTGGSNQPQHF. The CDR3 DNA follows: TGTGCCACCAGCAGAGATCGGACGGGAGGTAGCAATCAGCCCCAGCATTTT.

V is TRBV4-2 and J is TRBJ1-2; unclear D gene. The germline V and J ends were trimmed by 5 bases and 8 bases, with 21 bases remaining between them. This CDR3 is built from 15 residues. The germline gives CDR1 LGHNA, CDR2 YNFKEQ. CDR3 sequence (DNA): TGTGCCAGCAGCGGGCAGAGTGCCGGGGTAGAGGGCTACACCTTC. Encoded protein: CASSGQSAGVEGYTF.

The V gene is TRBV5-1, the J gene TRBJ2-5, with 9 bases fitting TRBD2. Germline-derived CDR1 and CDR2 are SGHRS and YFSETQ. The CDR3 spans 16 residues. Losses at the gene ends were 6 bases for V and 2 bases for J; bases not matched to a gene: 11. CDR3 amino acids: CASTKGAGGTQETQYF. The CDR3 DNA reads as TGCGCCAGCACTAAGGGGGCGGGAGGGACTCAAGAGACCCAGTACTTC.

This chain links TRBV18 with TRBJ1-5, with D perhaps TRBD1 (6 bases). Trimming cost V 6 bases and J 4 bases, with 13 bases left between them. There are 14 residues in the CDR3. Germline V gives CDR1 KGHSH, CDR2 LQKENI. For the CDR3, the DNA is TGTGCCAGCTCCCAATCAGGGGCGAATCAGCCCCAGCATTTT. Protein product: CASSQSGANQPQHF. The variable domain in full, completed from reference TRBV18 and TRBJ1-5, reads NAGVMQNPRHLVRRRGQEARLRCSPMKGHSHVYWYRQLPEEGLKFMVYLQKENIIDESGMPKERFSAEFPKEGPSILRIQQVVRGDSAAYFCASSQSGANQPQHFGDGTRLSIL.

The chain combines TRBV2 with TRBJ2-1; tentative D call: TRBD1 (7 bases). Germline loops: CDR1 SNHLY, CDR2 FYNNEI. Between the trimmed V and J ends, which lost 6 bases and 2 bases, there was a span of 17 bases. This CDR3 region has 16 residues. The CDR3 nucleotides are TGTGCCAGCAGCCGACGGGGGCAGGGGGCCTACAATGAGCAGTTCTTC. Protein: CASSRRGQGAYNEQFF.

The CDR3 reads CASNRGDQPQHF. The CDR3 DNA reads as TGTGCCAGCAACAGGGGGGACCAGCCCCAGCATTTT. This chain uses TRBV2 with TRBJ1-5; 8 nucleotides align to TRBD1. V lost 7 bases and J lost 7; bases outside the gene matches: 3. There are 12 residues in the CDR3. Germline CDR1 is SNHLY and CDR2 is FYNNEI. Supplemented by reference TRBV2 and TRBJ1-5, the full variable domain reads EPEVTQTPSHQVTQMGQEVILRCVPISNHLYFYWYRQILGQKVEFLVSFYNNEISEKSEIFDDQFSVERPDGSNFTLKIRSTKLEDSAMYFCASNRGDQPQHFGDGTRLSIL.

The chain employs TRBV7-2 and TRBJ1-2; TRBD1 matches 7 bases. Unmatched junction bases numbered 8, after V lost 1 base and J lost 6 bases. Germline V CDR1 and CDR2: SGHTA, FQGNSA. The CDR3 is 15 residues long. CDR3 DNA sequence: TGTGCCAGCAGCTTAGACAGGGGAGAATATAATGGCTACACCTTC. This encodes CASSLDRGEYNGYTF.

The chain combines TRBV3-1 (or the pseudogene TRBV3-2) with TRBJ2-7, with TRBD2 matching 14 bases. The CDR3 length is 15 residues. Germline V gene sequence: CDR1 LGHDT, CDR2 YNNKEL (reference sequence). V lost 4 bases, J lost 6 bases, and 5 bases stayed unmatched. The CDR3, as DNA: TGTGCCAGCAGCCCGACTAGCGGGAGGGCCCCCGAGCAGTACTTC. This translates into CASSPTSGRAPEQYF.

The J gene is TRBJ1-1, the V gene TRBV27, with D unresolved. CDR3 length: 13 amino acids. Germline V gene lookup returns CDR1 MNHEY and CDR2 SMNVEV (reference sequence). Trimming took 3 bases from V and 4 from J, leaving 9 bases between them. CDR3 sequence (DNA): TGTGCCAGCAGTTTCAGAGAGGGCACTGAAGCTTTCTTT. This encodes CASSFREGTEAFF.

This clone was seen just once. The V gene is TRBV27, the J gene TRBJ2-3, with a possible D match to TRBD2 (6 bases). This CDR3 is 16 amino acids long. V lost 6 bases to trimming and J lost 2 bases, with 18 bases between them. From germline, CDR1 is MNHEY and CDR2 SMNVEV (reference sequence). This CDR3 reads CASSPLGSGITDTQYF. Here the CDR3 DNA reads TGTGCCAGCAGCCCGTTAGGTAGCGGAATCACAGATACGCAGTATTTT.

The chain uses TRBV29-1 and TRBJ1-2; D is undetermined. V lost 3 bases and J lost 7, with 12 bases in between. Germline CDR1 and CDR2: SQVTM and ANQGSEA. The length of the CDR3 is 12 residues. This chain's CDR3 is CSVDEGVAGYTF. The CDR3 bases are TGCAGCGTTGACGAAGGAGTAGCTGGCTACACCTTC.

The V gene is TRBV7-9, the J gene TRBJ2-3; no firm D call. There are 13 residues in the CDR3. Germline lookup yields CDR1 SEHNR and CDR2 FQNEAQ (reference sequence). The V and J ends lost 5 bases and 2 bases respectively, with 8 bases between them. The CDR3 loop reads CASSAINTDTQYF. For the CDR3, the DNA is TGTGCCAGCAGCGCGATAAACACAGATACGCAGTATTTT. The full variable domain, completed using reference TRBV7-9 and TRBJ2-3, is DTGVSQNPRHKITKRGQNVTFRCDPISEHNRLYWYRQTLGQGPEFLTYFQNEAQLEKSRLLSDRFSAERPKGSFSTLEIQRTEQGDSAMYLCASSAINTDTQYFGPGTRLTVL.

CDR3 amino acids: CASSFSSGTYEQYF. CDR3 in DNA: TGTGCCAGCAGTTTCTCTAGCGGGACCTACGAGCAGTACTTC. J is TRBJ2-7 and V is TRBV28, with TRBD2 matching over 9 bases. With 3 bases clipped from V and 2 bases from J, the junction kept 2 bases outside the gene matches. The CDR3 is 14 residues long. Per the germline V gene, CDR1 is MDHEN and CDR2 is SYDVKM.

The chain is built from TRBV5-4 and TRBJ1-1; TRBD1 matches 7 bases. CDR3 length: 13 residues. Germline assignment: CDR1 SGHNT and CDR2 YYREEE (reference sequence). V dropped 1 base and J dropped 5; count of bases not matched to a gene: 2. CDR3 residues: CASSLPGGTEAFF. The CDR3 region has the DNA TGTGCCAGCAGCTTGCCAGGGGGGACTGAAGCTTTCTTT.

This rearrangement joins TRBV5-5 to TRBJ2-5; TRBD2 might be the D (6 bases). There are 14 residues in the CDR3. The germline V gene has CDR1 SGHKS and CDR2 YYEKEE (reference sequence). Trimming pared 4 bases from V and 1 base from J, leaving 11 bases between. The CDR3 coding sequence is TGTGCCAGCAGCCGGCCGGGAGCCCAAGAGACCCAGTACTTC. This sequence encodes CASSRPGAQETQYF.